This T cell receptor (beta chain) was identified in a study of radiotherapy plus CTLA-4 blockade in lung cancer. Overall study context: Objective responses emerged in around 18% of patients, and around 30% attained disease control. Study-level points and caveats: Blood saw expansion of tumor-derived TCR clones after radiotherapy plus ipilimumab. Reportedly, early blood T cell clone dynamics best predicted response, with interferon-beta.

CDR3 length: 10 residues. Germline V CDR1 and CDR2: DFQATT, SNEGSKA (reference sequence). V lost 3 bases to trimming and J lost 8 bases, with 6 bases between them. Data came from immunoSEQ multiplex PCR; TCRdb stores just in-frame clones and leaves some out. The sample has 55,000 to 80,000 clones, more than 75% seen once; the top ten hold under 9%. With regard to this clone: No antigen is known for it.

CTLA-4 blockade with ipilimumab, together with focal radiation, was given to patients with chemo-refractory metastatic non-small-cell lung cancer. The chain has TRBV20-1 and TRBJ2-3; no firm D call. Here the sequenced sample was peripheral blood, taken from a patient treated with radiotherapy plus ipilimumab. The sequence came from a human donor with non-small cell lung cancer who had a complete response to radiotherapy plus ipilimumab. In DNA form, the CDR3 reads TGCAGTGCTAGTGACGGTACGCAGTATTTT. As protein: CSASDGTQYF.